The 11 T cell receptor beta chains below all came from one sample that was sequenced in a study of cytomegalovirus exposure and HLA in healthy donors. PCR was performed using 60 Vbeta and 13 Jbeta primers. Sequenced by immunoSEQ multiplex PCR; TCRdb stores in-frame clones only, minus some. The sample holds roughly 100,000 clones, roughly 85% seen once. The sample comprised PBMCs. Source of these receptors: a woman between 40 and 55 years old in good health and CMV-seronegative.

V is TRBV11-3 and J is TRBJ2-3; the match to TRBD2 covers 10 bases. The CDR3 consists of 15 residues. Germline V lookup: CDR1 SGHNT, CDR2 YENEEA. V dropped 5 bases and J dropped 1; count of bases not matched to a gene: 3. The CDR3 protein is CASSTTSGGTDTQYF. Written as DNA, the CDR3 is TGTGCCAGCAGCACAACTAGCGGGGGCACAGATACGCAGTATTTT.

The chain combines TRBV28 with TRBJ1-5; TRBD1 agrees at 7 bases. This CDR3 is built from 15 residues. V trimming: 2 bases; J trimming: 2 bases; junction bases outside the gene matches: 3. Germline V CDR1 and CDR2: MDHEN, SYDVKM. The CDR3 spells CASSLGGTGNQPQHF. The CDR3 DNA sequence: TGTGCCAGCAGTTTAGGAGGGACAGGCAATCAGCCCCAGCATTTT.

The chain is built from TRBV4-3 and TRBJ1-2; 8 bases fit TRBD1. CDR3 length: 16 residues. Germline-derived CDR1 and CDR2 are LGHNA and YSLEER. With V trimmed by 0 bases and J by 2 bases, 5 bases remained unmatched. The CDR3 is CASSQDTGGINYGYTF. The CDR3 DNA follows: TGCGCCAGCAGCCAAGATACAGGGGGGATAAACTATGGCTACACCTTC.

The CDR3, as DNA: TGTGCCAGCAGTGACAATCTTAACCCGAGACAATCCTACGAGCAGTACTTC. Its protein product is CASSDNLNPRQSYEQYF. The chain employs TRBV2 and TRBJ2-7; D call uncertain. Trimming cost V 3 bases and J 1 base, with 19 bases left between them. Germline CDR1 reads SNHLY; CDR2 reads FYNNEI. CDR3 length equals 17 residues.

The V gene is TRBV21-1, the J gene TRBJ1-5; the table's D call, TRBD1, was not checked against the DNA. TRBV21-1 represents a pseudogene. This CDR3 has 15 residues. The CDR3 sequence: CASSKGRRGNQPQHF. In nucleotides, the CDR3 is TGTGCCAGCAGCAAAGGACGCAGGGGTAATCAGCCCCAGCATTTT.

The chain combines TRBV19 with TRBJ2-2; TRBD2 agrees at 13 bases. Germline V gives CDR1 LNHDA, CDR2 SQIVND (reference sequence). The V and J ends lost 7 bases and 5 bases, in that order; junction bases with no gene match: 7. This CDR3 has 16 residues. The CDR3 bases are TGTGCCAGTACTACTAGCGGGAGGGCCGGGACCGGGGAGCTGTTTTTT. Protein sequence: CASTTSGRAGTGELFF.

J is TRBJ2-3 and V is TRBV28; D is undetermined. V was cut by 4 bases and J by 0 bases, with 11 bases left in between. Germline-derived CDR1 and CDR2 are MDHEN and SYDVKM. The CDR3 totals 15 residues. Written as DNA, the CDR3 is TGTGCCAGCAGTTCAGGCCTCCCTAGCACAGATACGCAGTATTTT. It yields the protein CASSSGLPSTDTQYF.

The chain combines TRBV15 with TRBJ2-1; 7 bases fit TRBD2. CDR3 size: 16 residues. The germline V gene has CDR1 LNHNV and CDR2 YYDKDF (reference sequence). With 1 base clipped from V and 8 bases from J, the junction kept 11 bases outside the gene matches. The DNA of the CDR3 is TGTGCCACCAGCAGAGCCGGGCTAGCGGACGGGGATGAGCAGTTCTTC. Its protein product is CATSRAGLADGDEQFF. The entire variable domain, with the rest obtained from reference TRBV15 and TRBJ2-1, is as follows: DAMVIQNPRYQVTQFGKPVTLSCSQTLNHNVMYWYQQKSSQAPKLLFHYYDKDFNNEADTPDNFQSRRPNTSFCFLDIRSPGLGDTAMYLCATSRAGLADGDEQFFGPGTRLTVL.

Comments on this clone: The same CDR3 arises from other DNA sequences in this sample as well. The V call is TRBV5-6, the J call TRBJ2-7, with D possibly matching TRBD1 (6 bases). V was cut by 4 bases and J by 3 bases, with 8 bases left in between. This CDR3 contains 12 residues. Germline values: CDR1 SGHDT, CDR2 YYEEEE. The CDR3 DNA is TGTGCCAGCAGCATACAGGGCTACGAGCAGTACTTC. Translation: CASSIQGYEQYF.

This chain links TRBV10-1 with TRBJ1-2; possibly TRBD1 for D (6 bases). The CDR3 spans 13 residues. Trimming took off 6 bases at V and 1 base at J, with 9 bases between the two ends. CDR1 is WNHNN, CDR2 SYGVQD, per germline (reference sequence). The CDR3 reads CASSPDSNYGYTF. The DNA for the CDR3 is TGCGCCAGCAGCCCGGACAGTAACTATGGCTACACCTTC.

V is TRBV19 and J is TRBJ1-5, with TRBD1 matching 8 bases. The length of the CDR3 is 19 residues. Per germline, CDR1 LNHDA and CDR2 SQIVND (reference sequence). V lost 11 bases to trimming and J lost 11 bases; unmatched junction nucleotides: 32. The CDR3 region has the DNA TGTGCCGTTGGATCGGAGACAGGGGTGCAGTCTCCCCGATCACGGACCCAGCATTTT. Encoded protein: CAVGSETGVQSPRSRTQHF.